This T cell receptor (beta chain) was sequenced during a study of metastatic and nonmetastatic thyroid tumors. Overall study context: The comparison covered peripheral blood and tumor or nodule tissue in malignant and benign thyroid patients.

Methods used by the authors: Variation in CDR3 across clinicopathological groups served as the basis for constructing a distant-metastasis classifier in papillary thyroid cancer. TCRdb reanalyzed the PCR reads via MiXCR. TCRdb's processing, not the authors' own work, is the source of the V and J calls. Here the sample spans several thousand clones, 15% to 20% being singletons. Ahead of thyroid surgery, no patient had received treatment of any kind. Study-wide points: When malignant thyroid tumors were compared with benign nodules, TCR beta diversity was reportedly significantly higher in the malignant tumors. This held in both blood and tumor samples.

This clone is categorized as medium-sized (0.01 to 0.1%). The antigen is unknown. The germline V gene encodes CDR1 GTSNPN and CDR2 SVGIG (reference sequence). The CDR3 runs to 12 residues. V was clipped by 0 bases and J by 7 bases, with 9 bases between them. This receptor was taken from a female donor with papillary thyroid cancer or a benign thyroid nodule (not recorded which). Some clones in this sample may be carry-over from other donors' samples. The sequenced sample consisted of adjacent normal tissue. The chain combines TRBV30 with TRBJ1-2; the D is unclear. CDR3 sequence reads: CAWSVRFRGYTF. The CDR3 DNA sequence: TGTGCCTGGAGTGTACGCTTCCGTGGCTACACCTTC.